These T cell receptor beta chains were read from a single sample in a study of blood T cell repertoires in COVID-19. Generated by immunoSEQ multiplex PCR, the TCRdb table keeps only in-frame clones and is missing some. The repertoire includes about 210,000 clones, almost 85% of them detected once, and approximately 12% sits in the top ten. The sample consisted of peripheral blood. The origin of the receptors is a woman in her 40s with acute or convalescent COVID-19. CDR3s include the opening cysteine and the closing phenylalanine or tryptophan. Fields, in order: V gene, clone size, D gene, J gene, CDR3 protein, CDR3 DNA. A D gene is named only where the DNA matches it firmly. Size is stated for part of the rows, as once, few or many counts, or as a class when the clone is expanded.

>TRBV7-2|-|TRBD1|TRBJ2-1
CASSPRDSYNEQFF
TGTGCCAGCAGCCCTCGGGACAGCTACAATGAGCAGTTCTTC
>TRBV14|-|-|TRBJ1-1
CASSQDYGGVYTEAFF
TGTGCCAGCAGCCAAGATTATGGGGGGGTGTACACTGAAGCTTTCTTT
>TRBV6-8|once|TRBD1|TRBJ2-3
CASSYSNYLSRTGAGDTQYF
TGTGCCAGCAGTTACTCGAATTATCTGAGTCGGACAGGGGCAGGAGATACGCAGTATTTT
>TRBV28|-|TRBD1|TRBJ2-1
CASSIQGALGQFF
TGTGCCAGCAGCATACAGGGGGCGTTGGGGCAGTTCTTC
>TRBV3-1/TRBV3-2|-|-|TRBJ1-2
CASSQAPGQNYGYTF
TGTGCCAGCAGCCAAGCCCCCGGACAGAACTATGGCTACACCTTC
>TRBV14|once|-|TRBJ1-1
CASSRAGYTRDEAFF
TGTGCCAGCAGCCGCGCAGGTTATACTAGGGATGAAGCTTTCTTT
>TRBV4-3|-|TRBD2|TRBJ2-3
CASSSAGEGTDTQYF
TGCGCCAGCAGCTCGGCGGGAGAGGGGACAGATACGCAGTATTTT
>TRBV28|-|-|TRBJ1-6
CATGLYNSPLHF
TGTGCCACCGGACTCTATAATTCACCCCTCCACTTT
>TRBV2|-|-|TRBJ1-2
CASSLSSRYGYTF
TGTGCCAGCAGTCTGAGTTCCCGCTATGGCTACACCTTC
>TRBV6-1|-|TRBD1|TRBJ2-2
CASSETLGLWGQGSGELFF
TGTGCCAGCAGTGAAACGCTAGGATTGTGGGGACAGGGGTCCGGGGAGCTGTTTTTT
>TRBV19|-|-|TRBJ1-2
CASKYAGGHDGYTF
TGTGCCAGTAAATATGCGGGGGGGCACGATGGCTACACCTTC
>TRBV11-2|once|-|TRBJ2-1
CASSLTEGNEQFF
TGTGCCAGCAGCTTAACGGAGGGGAATGAGCAGTTCTTC
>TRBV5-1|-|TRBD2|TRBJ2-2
CASSQRTRTSSLLNTGELFF
TGCGCCAGCAGCCAAAGGACCCGGACTAGTTCCCTCCTGAACACCGGGGAGCTGTTTTTT
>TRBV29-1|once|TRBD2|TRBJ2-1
CSVKREYEQFF
TGCAGCGTTAAGCGGGAGTATGAGCAGTTCTTC
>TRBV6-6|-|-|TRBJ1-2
CASSHRTAYGYTF
TGTGCCAGCAGTCATCGGACAGCCTATGGCTACACCTTC
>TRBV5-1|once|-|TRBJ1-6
CASSPQWGGSPLHF
TGCGCCAGCAGTCCCCAATGGGGGGGATCACCCCTCCACTTT
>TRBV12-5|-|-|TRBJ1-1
CASGLVQGPRPNTEAFF
TGTGCTAGTGGTTTGGTACAGGGCCCCCGACCGAACACTGAAGCTTTCTTT
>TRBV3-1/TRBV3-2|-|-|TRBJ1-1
CASSNYRGADTEAFF
TGTGCCAGCAGCAACTATCGGGGGGCGGACACTGAAGCTTTCTTT
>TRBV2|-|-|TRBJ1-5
CASRFGRGFEQPQHF
TGTGCCAGCAGATTCGGCAGGGGATTTGAACAGCCCCAGCATTTT
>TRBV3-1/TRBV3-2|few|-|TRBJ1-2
CASSQEGRGYGYTF
TGTGCCAGCAGCCAAGAAGGCAGGGGCTATGGCTACACCTTC
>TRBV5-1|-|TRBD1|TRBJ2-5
CASSPTQGSVGRETQYF
TGCGCCAGCAGCCCTACACAGGGGTCGGTTGGACGAGAGACCCAGTACTTC
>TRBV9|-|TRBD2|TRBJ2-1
CASSVPSGRTYNEQFF
TGTGCCAGCAGCGTCCCTAGCGGGAGAACCTACAATGAGCAGTTCTTC